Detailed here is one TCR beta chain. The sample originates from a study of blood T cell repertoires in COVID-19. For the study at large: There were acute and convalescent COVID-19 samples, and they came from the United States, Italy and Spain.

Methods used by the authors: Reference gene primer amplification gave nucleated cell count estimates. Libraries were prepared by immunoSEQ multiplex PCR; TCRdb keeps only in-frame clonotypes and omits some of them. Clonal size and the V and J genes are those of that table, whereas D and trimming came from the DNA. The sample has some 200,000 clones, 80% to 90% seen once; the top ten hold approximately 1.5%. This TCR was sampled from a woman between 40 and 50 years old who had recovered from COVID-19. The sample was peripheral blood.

The CDR3 DNA follows: TGTGCCAGCAGCCCCATAGGCACAGATACGCAGTATTTT. Its protein is CASSPIGTDTQYF. The chain recombines TRBV7-3 with TRBJ2-3; D remains ambiguous. Germline CDR1 SGHTA, CDR2 FQGTGA. The CDR3 is 13 residues long. The V end lost 5 bases, the J end lost 1 base, and 7 bases lay between the germline ends.